The present T cell receptor (beta chain) was sequenced within a study of blood T cell repertoires in COVID-19. Study in general: Italy, Spain and the United States were the sources of the convalescent and acute COVID-19 samples.

Original handling: Nucleated cell counts were estimated from reference gene primer amplification. The repertoire was sequenced with immunoSEQ multiplex PCR; TCRdb's copy has only in-frame clones and lacks some. V and J calls and clone size follow that table, whereas D and trimming were derived from the DNA. Among around 230,000 clones listed, about nine tenths were seen once. Trimming stripped 3 bases from V and 0 bases from J, with 18 bases between. Germline V gene sequence: CDR1 KGHSH, CDR2 LQKENI. This CDR3 comprises 18 residues. The rearrangement joins TRBV18 to TRBJ1-3; D is unclear. The specimen was PBMCs or T cells enriched from blood (not recorded which). The source is a woman aged 40 to 49 with acute COVID-19. The CDR3 coding sequence is TGTGCCAGCTCACCCGGGGTCCCCCACTCAGGCTCTGGAAACACCATATATTTT. Residues: CASSPGVPHSGSGNTIYF.